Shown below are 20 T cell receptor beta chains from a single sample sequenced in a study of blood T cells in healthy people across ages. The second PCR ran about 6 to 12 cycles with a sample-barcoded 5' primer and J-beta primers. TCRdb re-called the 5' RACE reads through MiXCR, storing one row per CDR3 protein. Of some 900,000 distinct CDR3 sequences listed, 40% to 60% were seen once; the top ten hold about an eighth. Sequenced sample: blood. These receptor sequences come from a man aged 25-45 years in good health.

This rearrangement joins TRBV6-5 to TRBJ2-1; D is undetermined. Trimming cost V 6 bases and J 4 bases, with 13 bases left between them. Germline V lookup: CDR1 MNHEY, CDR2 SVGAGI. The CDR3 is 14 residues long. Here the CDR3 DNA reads TGTGCCAGCAGCCAGGAGATCCTTTACAATGAGCAGTTCTTC. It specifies CASSQEILYNEQFF.

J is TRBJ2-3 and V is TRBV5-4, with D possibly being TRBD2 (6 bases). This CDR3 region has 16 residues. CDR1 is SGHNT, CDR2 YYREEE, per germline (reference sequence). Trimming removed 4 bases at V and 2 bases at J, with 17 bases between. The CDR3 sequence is CASSGTSGLNTDTQYF. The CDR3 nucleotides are TGTGCCAGCAGCGGAACTTCGGGACTGAACACAGATACGCAGTATTTT.

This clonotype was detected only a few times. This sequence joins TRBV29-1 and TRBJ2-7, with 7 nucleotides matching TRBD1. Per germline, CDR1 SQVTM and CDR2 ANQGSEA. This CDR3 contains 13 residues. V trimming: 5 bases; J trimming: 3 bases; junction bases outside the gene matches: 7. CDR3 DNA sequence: TGCAGCGTTTTAGGACAGGACCGCTACGAGCAGTACTTC. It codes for CSVLGQDRYEQYF.

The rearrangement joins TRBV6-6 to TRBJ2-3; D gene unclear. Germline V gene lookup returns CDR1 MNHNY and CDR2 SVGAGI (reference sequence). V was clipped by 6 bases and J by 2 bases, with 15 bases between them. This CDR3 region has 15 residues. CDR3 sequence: CASSPLEVITDTQYF. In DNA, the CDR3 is TGTGCCAGCAGCCCTCTTGAGGTTATCACAGATACGCAGTATTTT.

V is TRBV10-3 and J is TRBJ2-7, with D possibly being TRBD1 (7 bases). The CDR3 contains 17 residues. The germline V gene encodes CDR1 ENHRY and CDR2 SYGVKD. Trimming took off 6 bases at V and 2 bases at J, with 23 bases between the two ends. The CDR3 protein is CAIRVVDREEGAYEQYF. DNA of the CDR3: TGTGCCATCAGGGTTGTCGACAGGGAGGAAGGGGCCTACGAGCAGTACTTC.

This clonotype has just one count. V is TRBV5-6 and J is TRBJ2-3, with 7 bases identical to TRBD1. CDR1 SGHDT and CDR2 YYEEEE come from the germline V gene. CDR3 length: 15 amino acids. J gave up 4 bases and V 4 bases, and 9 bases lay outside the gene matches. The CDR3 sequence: CASSLGQARPDTQYF. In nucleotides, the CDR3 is TGTGCCAGCAGCCTAGGACAGGCCCGACCAGATACGCAGTATTTT.

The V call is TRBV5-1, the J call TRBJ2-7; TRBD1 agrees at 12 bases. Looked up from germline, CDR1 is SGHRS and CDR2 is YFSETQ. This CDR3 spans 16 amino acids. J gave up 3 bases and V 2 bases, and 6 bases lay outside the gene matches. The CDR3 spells CASSFGTGGVIYEQYF. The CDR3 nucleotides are TGCGCCAGCAGCTTTGGGACAGGGGGCGTCATCTACGAGCAGTACTTC.

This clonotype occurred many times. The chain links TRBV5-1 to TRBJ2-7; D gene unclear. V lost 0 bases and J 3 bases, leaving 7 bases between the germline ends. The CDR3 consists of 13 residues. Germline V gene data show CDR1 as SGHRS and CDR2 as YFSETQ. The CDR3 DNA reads TGCGCCAGCAGCTTGGAGGTTGTCTACGAGCAGTACTTC. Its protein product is CASSLEVVYEQYF.

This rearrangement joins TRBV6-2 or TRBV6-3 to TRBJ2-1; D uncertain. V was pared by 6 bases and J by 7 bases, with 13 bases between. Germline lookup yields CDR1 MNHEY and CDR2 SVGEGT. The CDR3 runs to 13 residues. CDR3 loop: CASRQPSRNEQFF. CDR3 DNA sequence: TGTGCCAGCAGGCAACCCTCGCGGAATGAGCAGTTCTTC.

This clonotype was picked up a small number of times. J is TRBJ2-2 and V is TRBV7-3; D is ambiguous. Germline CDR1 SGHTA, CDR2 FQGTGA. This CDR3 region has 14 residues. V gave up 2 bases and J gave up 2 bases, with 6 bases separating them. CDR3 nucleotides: TGTGCCAGCAGCTTAGCCCAAAACACCGGGGAGCTGTTTTTT. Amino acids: CASSLAQNTGELFF.

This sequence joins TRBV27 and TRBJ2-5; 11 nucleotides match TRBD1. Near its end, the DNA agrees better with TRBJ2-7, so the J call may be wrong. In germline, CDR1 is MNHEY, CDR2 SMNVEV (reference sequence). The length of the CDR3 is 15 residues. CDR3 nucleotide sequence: TGTGCCAGCAGTTTACCAGGACAGGGGGCGGGCGAGCAGTACTTC. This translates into CASSLPGQGAGEQYF.

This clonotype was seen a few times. CDR3 protein: CSARSGGSTDTQYF. DNA for the CDR3: TGCAGTGCTAGATCCGGGGGGTCCACAGATACGCAGTATTTT. The chain joins TRBV20-1 to TRBJ2-3; 7 bases map to TRBD2. CDR3 size: 14 residues. The J segment lost 2 bases and the V segment lost 2 bases, leaving 4 bases of the junction unmatched. The germline V gene has CDR1 DFQATT and CDR2 SNEGSKA (reference sequence).

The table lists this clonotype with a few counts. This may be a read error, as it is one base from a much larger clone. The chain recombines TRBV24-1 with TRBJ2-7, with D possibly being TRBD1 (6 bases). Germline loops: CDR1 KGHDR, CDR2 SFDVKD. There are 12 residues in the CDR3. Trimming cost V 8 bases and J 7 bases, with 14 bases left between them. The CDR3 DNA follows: TGTGCCACCACAGACCGGGACACTGAGCAGTACTTC. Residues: CATTDRDTEQYF.

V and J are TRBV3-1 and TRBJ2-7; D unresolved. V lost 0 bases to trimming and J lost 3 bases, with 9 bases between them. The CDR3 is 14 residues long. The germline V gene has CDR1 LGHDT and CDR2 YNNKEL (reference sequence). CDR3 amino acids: CASSQEGLVYEQYF. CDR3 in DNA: TGTGCCAGCAGCCAAGAAGGGCTAGTCTACGAGCAGTACTTC.

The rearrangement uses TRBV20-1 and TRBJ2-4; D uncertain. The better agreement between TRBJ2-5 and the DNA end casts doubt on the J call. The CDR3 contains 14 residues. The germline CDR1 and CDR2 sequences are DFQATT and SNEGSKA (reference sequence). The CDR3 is CSAISEVTVGTQYF. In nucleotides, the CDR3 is TGCAGTGCTATTTCCGAGGTGACGGTAGGGACCCAGTACTTC.

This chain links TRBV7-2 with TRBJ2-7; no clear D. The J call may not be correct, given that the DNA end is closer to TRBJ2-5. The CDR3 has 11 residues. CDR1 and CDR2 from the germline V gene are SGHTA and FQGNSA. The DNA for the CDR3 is TGTGCCAGCCAGCTCCTAGAGACCCAGTACTTC. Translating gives CASQLLETQYF.

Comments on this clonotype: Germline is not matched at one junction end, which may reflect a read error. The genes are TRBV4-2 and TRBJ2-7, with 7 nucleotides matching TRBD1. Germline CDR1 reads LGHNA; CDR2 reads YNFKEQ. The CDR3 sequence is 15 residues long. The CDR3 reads CAGSQAGTDSYEQYF. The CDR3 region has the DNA TGTGCCGGCAGCCAAGCCGGGACAGACTCCTACGAGCAGTACTTC.

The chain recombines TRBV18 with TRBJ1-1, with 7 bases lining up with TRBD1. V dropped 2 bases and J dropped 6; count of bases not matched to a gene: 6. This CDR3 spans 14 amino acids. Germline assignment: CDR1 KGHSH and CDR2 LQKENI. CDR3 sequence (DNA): TGTGCCAGCTCACCAGACAGGGTAGGTGCTGAAGCTTTCTTT. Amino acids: CASSPDRVGAEAFF.

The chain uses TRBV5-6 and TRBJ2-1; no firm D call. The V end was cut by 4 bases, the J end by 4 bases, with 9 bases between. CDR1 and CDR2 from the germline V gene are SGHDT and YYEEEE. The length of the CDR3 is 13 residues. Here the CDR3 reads CASSEAEYNEQFF. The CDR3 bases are TGTGCCAGCAGCGAAGCAGAATACAATGAGCAGTTCTTC.

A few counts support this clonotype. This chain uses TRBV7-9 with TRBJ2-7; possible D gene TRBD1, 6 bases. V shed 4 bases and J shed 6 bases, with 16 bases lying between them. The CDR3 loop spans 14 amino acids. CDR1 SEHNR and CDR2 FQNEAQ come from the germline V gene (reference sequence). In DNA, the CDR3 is TGTGCCAGCAGCTCCGTACAGGGAAGAGGCGAGCAGTACTTC. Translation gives CASSSVQGRGEQYF. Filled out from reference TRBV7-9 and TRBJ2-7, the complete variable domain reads DTGVSQNPRHKITKRGQNVTFRCDPISEHNRLYWYRQTLGQGPEFLTYFQNEAQLEKSRLLSDRFSAERPKGSFSTLEIQRTEQGDSAMYLCASSSVQGRGEQYFGPGTRLTVT.